This T cell receptor beta chain came from a study of blood T cell repertoires in COVID-19 (dated by TCRdb to 2018 to 2021). Regarding the study in general: Collaborator samples came from the United States, Italy and Spain and covered acute and convalescent phases of COVID-19. The prospective study material was composed of cDNA or gDNA derived from T cells, B-cell-depleted T cells, or PBMCs. The dataset comprised deeply sampled blood TCRbeta repertoires from subjects exposed to, actively infected with, or recovered from COVID-19. The repertoires were released in a freely available public database meant as a resource for research on the immune response to SARS-CoV-2. The samples were drawn from two sources: the first 160 participants of the ongoing ImmuneRACE study, and 1,000 to 1,500 subjects contributed by 6 global collaborators. The sample metadata nearly always contained a de-identified subject ID, COVID-19 status, age in years and sex. Where available, HLA class I and class II types were taken from metadata supplied by the sample provider and were not determined by assay-based typing. What the research found in general, with its limitations: The quantity of clinical and demographic metadata differed by source and by participant and was supplied without curation.

Points on this clone: The target of this receptor is not known. No base-level quality is on record; no much larger clone is a single base apart.

V is trimmed back by 3 bases and J by 4 bases, and the junction contains 5 bases that no gene match accounts for. The CDR3 sequence holds 14 residues, the cysteine and phenylalanine included. Just the 42-base CDR3 DNA is kept, in frame starting at base 1. Sequences SEHNR (CDR1) and FQNEAQ (CDR2) are obtained from the germline V gene (reference sequence). The immunoSEQ Assay, a bias-controlled multiplex PCR, was used to amplify TCRbeta CDR3 regions from genomic DNA. The authors' analysis ran thus. Within the assay, amplification of reference gene primers was used to estimate how many nucleated cells each sample contained. To quantify the absolute abundance of each unique TCRbeta CDR3 rearrangement, sequence reads were collapsed and filtered. Productive Simpson clonality was computed per sample as the square root of Simpson's diversity index over productive rearrangements. The source is immuneACCESS, and TCRdb retained only in-frame sequences with V and J called. Part of the clones is not carried over; for the studies checked, unresolved V genes explain less than half of this, and the remainder is unexplained. The V and J calls and clone size are taken from that table; D and trimming were inferred from the DNA. This sample has about 360,000 clones in its table, and approximately 86% of those were observed once. The biggest ten clones account for less than 9% of the sample.

One collaborating source in Seattle enrolled patients during active infection and followed them longitudinally through the course of disease. Whole blood was collected in K2EDTA tubes by collaborating institutions according to the institutions' own protocols. For TCRbeta analysis, collaborator samples were shipped as frozen whole blood, as isolated PBMCs, or as DNA extracted from either sample type. The origin of this receptor is a woman aged 55 to 70 with COVID-19, enrolled during active disease. The sample comprised peripheral blood. This sequence uses TRBV7-9 and TRBJ1-1, with TRBD1 matching 7 junction bases. DNA sequence: TGTGCCAGCAGCTTCGAAAACAGGGGCACTGAAGCTTTCTTT. Its translation is CASSFENRGTEAFF.